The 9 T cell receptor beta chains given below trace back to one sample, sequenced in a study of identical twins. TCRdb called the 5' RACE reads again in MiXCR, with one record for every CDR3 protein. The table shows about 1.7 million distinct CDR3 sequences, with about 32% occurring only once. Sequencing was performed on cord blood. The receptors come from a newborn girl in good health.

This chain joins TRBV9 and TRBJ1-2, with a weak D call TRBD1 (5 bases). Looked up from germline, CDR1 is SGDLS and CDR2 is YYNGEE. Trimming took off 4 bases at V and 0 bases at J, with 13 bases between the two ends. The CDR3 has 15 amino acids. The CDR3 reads CASSPSRGPNYGYTF. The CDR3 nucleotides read TGTGCCAGCAGCCCTAGCCGGGGCCCTAACTATGGCTACACCTTC.

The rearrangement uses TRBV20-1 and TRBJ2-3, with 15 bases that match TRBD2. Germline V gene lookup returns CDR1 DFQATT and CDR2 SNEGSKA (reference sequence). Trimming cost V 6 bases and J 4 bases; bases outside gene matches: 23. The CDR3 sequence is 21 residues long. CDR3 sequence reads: CSAPYPPGLAGGLLGPDTQYF. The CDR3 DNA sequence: TGCAGTGCACCATACCCTCCGGGACTAGCGGGGGGCCTCCTTGGGCCAGATACGCAGTATTTT.

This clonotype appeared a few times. CDR3 DNA: TGTGCCATCAGTGAGTTGGGGTACTATGGCTACACCTTC. Its protein is CAISELGYYGYTF. J is TRBJ1-2 and V is TRBV10-3; D is unresolved. The CDR3 has 13 residues. The germline gives CDR1 ENHRY, CDR2 SYGVKD. V shed 1 base and J shed 3 bases, with 6 bases lying between them.

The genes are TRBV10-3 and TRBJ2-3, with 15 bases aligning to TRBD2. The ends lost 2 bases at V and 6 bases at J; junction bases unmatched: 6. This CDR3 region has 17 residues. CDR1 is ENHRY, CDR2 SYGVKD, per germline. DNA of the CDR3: TGTGCCATCAGTGAGCCGGGACTAGCGGGAGGACGGGATACGCAGTATTTT. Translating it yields CAISEPGLAGGRDTQYF.

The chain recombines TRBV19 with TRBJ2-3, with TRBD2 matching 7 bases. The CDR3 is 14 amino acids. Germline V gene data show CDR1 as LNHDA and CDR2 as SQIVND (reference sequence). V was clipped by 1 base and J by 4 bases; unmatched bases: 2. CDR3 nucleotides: TGTGCCAGTAGTATAGGACTAGCCGCAGATACGCAGTATTTT. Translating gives CASSIGLAADTQYF. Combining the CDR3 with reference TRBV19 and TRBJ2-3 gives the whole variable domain DGGITQSPKYLFRKEGQNVTLSCEQNLNHDAMYWYRQDPGQGLRLIYYSQIVNDFQKGDIAEGYSVSREKKESFPLTVTSAQKNPTAFYLCASSIGLAADTQYFGPGTRLTVL.

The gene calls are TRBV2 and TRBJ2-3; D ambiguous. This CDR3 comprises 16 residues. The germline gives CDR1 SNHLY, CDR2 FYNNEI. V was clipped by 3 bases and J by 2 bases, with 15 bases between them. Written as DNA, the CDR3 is TGTGCCAGCAGTGACCCCGCAGGCCTAACCACAGATACGCAGTATTTT. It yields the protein CASSDPAGLTTDTQYF.

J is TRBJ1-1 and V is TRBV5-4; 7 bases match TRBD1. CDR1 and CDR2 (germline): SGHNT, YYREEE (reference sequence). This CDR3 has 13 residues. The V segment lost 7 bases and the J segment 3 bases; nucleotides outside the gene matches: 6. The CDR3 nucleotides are TGTGCCAGCCGGAGGGGGCCGGACACTGAAGCTTTCTTT. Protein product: CASRRGPDTEAFF.

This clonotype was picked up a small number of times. The CDR3 DNA follows: TGTGCCATCAGTGAAGGTCCCAACTATGGCTACACCTTC. This sequence encodes CAISEGPNYGYTF. This chain joins TRBV10-3 and TRBJ1-2; D remains unclear. Trimming left V 3 bases short and J 2 bases short, with 7 bases between. CDR1 and CDR2 (germline): ENHRY, SYGVKD. The CDR3 has 13 amino acids.

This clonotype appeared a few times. CDR3 sequence reads: CASSLDRAVNYGYTF. The CDR3 DNA reads TGCGCCAGCAGCTTGGACAGGGCGGTTAACTATGGCTACACCTTC. The rearrangement links TRBV5-1 to TRBJ1-2, with D maybe TRBD1 (6 bases). V lost 0 bases and J lost 1, with 10 bases in between. This CDR3 is built from 15 residues. Germline assignment: CDR1 SGHRS and CDR2 YFSETQ.